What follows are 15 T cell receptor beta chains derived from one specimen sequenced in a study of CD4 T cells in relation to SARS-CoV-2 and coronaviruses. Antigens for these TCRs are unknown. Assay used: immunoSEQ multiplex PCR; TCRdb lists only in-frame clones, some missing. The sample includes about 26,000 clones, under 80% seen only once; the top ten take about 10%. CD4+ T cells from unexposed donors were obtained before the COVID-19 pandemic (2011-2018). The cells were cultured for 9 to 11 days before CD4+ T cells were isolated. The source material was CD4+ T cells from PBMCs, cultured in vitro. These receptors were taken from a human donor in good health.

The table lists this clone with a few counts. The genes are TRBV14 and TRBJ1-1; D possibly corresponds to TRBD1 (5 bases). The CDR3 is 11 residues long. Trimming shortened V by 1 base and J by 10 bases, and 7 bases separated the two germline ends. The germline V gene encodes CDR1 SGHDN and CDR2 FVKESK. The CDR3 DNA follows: TGTGCCAGCAGCCAAGGTGGGGGAGCTTTCTTT. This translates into CASSQGGGAFF.

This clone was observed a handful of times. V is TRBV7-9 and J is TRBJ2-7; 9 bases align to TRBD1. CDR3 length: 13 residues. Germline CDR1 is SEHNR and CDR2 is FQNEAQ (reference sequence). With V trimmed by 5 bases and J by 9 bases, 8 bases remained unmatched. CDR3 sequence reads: CASSKDRGLGQYF. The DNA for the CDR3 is TGTGCCAGCAGCAAGGACAGGGGATTAGGGCAGTACTTC.

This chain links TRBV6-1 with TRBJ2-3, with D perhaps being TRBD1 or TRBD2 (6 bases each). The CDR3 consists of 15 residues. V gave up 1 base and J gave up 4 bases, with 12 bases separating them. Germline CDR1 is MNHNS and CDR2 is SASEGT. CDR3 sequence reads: CASSEGVGGADTQYF. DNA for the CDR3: TGTGCCAGCAGTGAAGGCGTGGGGGGCGCAGATACGCAGTATTTT.

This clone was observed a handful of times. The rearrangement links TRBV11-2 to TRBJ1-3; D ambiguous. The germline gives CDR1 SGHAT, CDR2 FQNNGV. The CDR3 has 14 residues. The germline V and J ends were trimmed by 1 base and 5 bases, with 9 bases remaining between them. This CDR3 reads CASSLGRGRNTIYF. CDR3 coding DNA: TGTGCCAGCAGCTTAGGACGGGGTAGAAACACCATATATTTT.

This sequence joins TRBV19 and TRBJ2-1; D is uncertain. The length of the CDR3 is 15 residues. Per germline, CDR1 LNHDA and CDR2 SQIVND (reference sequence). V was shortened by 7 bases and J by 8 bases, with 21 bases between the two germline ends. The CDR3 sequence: CASTKRAGPTDEQFF. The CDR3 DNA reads TGTGCCAGTACAAAGAGAGCAGGTCCCACCGATGAGCAGTTCTTC.

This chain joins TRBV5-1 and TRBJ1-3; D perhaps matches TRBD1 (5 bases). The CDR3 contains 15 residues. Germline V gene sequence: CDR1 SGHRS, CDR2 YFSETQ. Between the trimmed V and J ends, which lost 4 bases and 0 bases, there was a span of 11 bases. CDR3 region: CASSVDTLSGNTIYF. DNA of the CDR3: TGCGCCAGCAGCGTGGACACCCTCTCTGGAAACACCATATATTTT.

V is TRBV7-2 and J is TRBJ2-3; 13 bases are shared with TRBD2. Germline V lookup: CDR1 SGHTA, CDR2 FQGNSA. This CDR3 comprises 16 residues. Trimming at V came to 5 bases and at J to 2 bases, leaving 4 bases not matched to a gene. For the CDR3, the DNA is TGTGCCAGCAGCCCGACTAGCGGGGGGAACACAGATACGCAGTATTTT. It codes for CASSPTSGGNTDTQYF.

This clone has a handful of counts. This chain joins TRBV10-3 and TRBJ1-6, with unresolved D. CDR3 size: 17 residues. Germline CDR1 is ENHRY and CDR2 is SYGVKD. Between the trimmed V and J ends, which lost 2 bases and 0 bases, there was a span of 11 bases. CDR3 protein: CAISEDTLSSYNSPLHF. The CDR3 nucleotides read TGTGCCATCAGTGAGGACACCCTTAGCTCCTATAATTCACCCCTCCACTTT.

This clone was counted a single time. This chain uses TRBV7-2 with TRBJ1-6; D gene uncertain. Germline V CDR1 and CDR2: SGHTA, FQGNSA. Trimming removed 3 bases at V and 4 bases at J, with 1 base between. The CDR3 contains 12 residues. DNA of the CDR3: TGTGCCAGCAGCTTTTATAATTCACCCCTCCACTTT. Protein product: CASSFYNSPLHF.

CDR3 residues: CASSPPSAGVVTQYF. The CDR3 DNA reads TGTGCCAGCAGCCCCCCAAGCGCAGGGGTTGTGACCCAGTACTTC. This chain links TRBV7-2 with TRBJ2-5, with D possibly matching TRBD1 (6 bases). The ends were cut back, 5 bases at V and 7 bases at J, with 20 bases in the middle. This CDR3 has 15 amino acids. CDR1 and CDR2 from the germline V gene are SGHTA and FQGNSA.

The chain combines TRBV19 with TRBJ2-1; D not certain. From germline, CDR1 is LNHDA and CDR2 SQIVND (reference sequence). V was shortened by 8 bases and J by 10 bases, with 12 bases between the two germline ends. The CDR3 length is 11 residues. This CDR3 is CASAVLEEQFF. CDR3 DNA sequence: TGTGCCAGTGCGGTCCTAGAAGAGCAGTTCTTC.

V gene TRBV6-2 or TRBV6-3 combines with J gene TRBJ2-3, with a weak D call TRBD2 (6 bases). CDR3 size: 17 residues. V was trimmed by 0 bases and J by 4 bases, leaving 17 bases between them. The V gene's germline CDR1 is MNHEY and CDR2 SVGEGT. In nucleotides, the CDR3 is TGTGCCAGCAGTTACTCCCCCCTCGGGAGCGAGGCAGATACGCAGTATTTT. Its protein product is CASSYSPLGSEADTQYF.

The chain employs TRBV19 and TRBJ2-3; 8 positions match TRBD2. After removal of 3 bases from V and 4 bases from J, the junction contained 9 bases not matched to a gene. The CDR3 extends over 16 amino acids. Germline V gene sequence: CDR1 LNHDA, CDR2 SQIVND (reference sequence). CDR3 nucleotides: TGTGCCAGTAGTATGGGCGGGGGTAGCGGGGCAGATACGCAGTATTTT. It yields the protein CASSMGGGSGADTQYF.

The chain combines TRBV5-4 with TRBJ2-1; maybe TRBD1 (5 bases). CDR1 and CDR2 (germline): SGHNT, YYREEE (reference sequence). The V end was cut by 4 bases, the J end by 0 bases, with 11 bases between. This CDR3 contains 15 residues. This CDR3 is CASSLHQGSYNEQFF. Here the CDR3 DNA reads TGTGCCAGCAGCCTTCACCAGGGCTCCTACAATGAGCAGTTCTTC.

The CDR3 loop is CASSLVGDGELFF. CDR3 DNA sequence: TGCGCCAGCAGCTTGGTTGGGGACGGGGAGCTGTTTTTT. The chain couples TRBV5-1 to TRBJ2-2; D is undetermined. The CDR3 extends over 13 amino acids. V lost 0 bases and J lost 7, with 7 bases in between. Germline V gene sequence: CDR1 SGHRS, CDR2 YFSETQ.